The 25 T cell receptor beta chains below were found in one sample sequenced in a study of a mutant IDH1 vaccine in newly diagnosed glioma. Their target antigens are unknown. Time point in this sample: week 5, during vaccination. Topical imiquimod accompanied each vaccine dose, which consisted of 300 ug of mutant IDH1 20-mer peptide. Sequenced by immunoSEQ multiplex PCR; TCRdb stores in-frame clones only, minus some. The sample lists 53,000 or so clones; over 75% were seen once. Sequencing was performed on PBMCs, taken from a glioma patient whose treatment included an IDH1 peptide vaccine. The receptor set was obtained from a man aged 50 to 59 with glioma.

V gene TRBV4-3 combines with J gene TRBJ2-7, with a tentative D call TRBD2 (5 bases). CDR3 length: 15 amino acids. V was clipped by 4 bases and J by 2 bases, with 15 bases between them. Germline loops: CDR1 LGHNA, CDR2 YSLEER. CDR3 in amino acids: CASSPGVSRAYEQYF. In DNA, the CDR3 is TGCGCCAGCAGCCCGGGCGTATCGCGGGCCTACGAGCAGTACTTC.

The V gene is TRBV4-3, the J gene TRBJ1-1; 9 positions agree with TRBD1. The CDR3 consists of 13 residues. Looked up from germline, CDR1 is LGHNA and CDR2 is YSLEER. V shed 6 bases and J 5 bases; nucleotides not matched to a gene: 4. CDR3 DNA sequence: TGCGCCAGCAGTCTGGGACAGGGAACTGAAGCTTTCTTT. This translates into CASSLGQGTEAFF.

The chain couples TRBV5-1 to TRBJ1-2, with TRBD1 matching over 8 bases. Germline V gene data show CDR1 as SGHRS and CDR2 as YFSETQ. This CDR3 contains 13 residues. V shed 4 bases and J 7 bases; nucleotides not matched to a gene: 6. The CDR3 region has the DNA TGCGCCAGCAGCCAAGGACAGGGCCTTGGCTACACCTTC. Its translation is CASSQGQGLGYTF.

This sequence joins TRBV4-1 and TRBJ2-1, with a weak D call TRBD2 (5 bases). The V gene lost 4 bases and the J gene lost 6 bases, with 19 bases spanning the gap. The CDR3 covers 16 residues. Germline V gene data show CDR1 as MGHRA and CDR2 as YSYEKL. The CDR3 here is CASSPPAFEGPNEQFF. The CDR3 DNA sequence: TGCGCCAGCAGCCCCCCGGCCTTCGAGGGCCCCAATGAGCAGTTCTTC.

This clone occurred a few times. The chain uses TRBV7-2 and TRBJ2-2; 9 nucleotides line up with TRBD1. Germline trimming cut 5 bases from V and 2 bases from J; bases unmatched to any gene: 9. CDR1 and CDR2 (germline): SGHTA, FQGNSA. This CDR3 has 17 amino acids. The DNA of the CDR3 is TGTGCCAGCAGCCACCCCCGGGACAGGGTAAACACCGGGGAGCTGTTTTTT. Its translation: CASSHPRDRVNTGELFF.

The table lists this clone with a count of one. This chain connects TRBV30 to TRBJ1-2; D gene ambiguous. The CDR3 spans 13 residues. The germline CDR1 and CDR2 sequences are GTSNPN and SVGIG (reference sequence). V lost 0 bases, J lost 4 bases, and 9 bases lay in between. The CDR3 DNA follows: TGTGCCTGGAGTGTACAGCCTTCCTATGGCTACACCTTC. Amino acids: CAWSVQPSYGYTF.

This chain joins TRBV5-6 and TRBJ2-7; tentatively, D is TRBD1 or TRBD2 (5 bases each). This CDR3 contains 13 residues. CDR1 is SGHDT, CDR2 YYEEEE, per germline. Trimming pared 7 bases from V and 2 bases from J, leaving 13 bases between. The CDR3 DNA reads as TGTGCCAGCTTGGGACCTCCTGCCTACGAGCAGTACTTC. This translates into CASLGPPAYEQYF.

The chain uses TRBV5-6 and TRBJ1-3; no clear D. V shed 0 bases and J shed 0 bases, with 10 bases lying between them. This CDR3 has 16 amino acids. Germline V lookup: CDR1 SGHDT, CDR2 YYEEEE. The CDR3 coding sequence is TGTGCCAGCAGCTTGGCTGGCGGGAGCTCTGGAAACACCATATATTTT. As protein: CASSLAGGSSGNTIYF. Full variable domain (missing parts from reference TRBV5-6 and TRBJ1-3): DAGVTQSPTHLIKTRGQQVTLRCSPKSGHDTVSWYQQALGQGPQFIFQYYEEEERQRGNFPDRFSGHQFPNYSSELNVNALLLGDSALYLCASSLAGGSSGNTIYFGEGSWLTVV.

The chain links TRBV4-2 to TRBJ1-2, with D hard to call. Germline CDR1 reads LGHNA; CDR2 reads YNFKEQ. V lost 0 bases to trimming and J lost 4 bases, with 6 bases between them. There are 13 residues in the CDR3. CDR3 nucleotide sequence: TGTGCCAGCAGCCAAGAAAGGACCTATGGCTACACCTTC. The encoded protein is CASSQERTYGYTF.

The chain uses TRBV5-1 and TRBJ2-7; 10 nucleotides agree with TRBD1. V lost 4 bases to trimming and J lost 4 bases; unmatched junction nucleotides: 5. This CDR3 comprises 14 residues. Germline CDR1 reads SGHRS; CDR2 reads YFSETQ. CDR3 residues: CASSPGTGEYEQYF. CDR3 sequence (DNA): TGCGCCAGCAGCCCCGGGACAGGGGAATACGAGCAGTACTTC.

The V gene is TRBV6-1, the J gene TRBJ2-3; the match to TRBD2 covers 10 bases. J gave up 0 bases and V 0 bases, and 6 bases lay outside the gene matches. Germline loops: CDR1 MNHNS, CDR2 SASEGT. The CDR3 is 18 residues long. This chain's CDR3 is CASSEAPSGGASTDTQYF. The CDR3 DNA is TGTGCCAGCAGTGAAGCCCCTAGCGGGGGCGCTAGCACAGATACGCAGTATTTT.

The chain couples TRBV7-9 to TRBJ1-1, with D unclear. V lost 5 bases to trimming and J lost 3 bases, with 7 bases between them. The CDR3 is 12 residues long. The V gene's germline CDR1 is SEHNR and CDR2 FQNEAQ (reference sequence). The CDR3 DNA is TGTGCCAGCAGCCCCATTTACACTGAAGCTTTCTTT. It codes for CASSPIYTEAFF.

There are a few counts of this clone. The V and J genes are TRBV29-1 and TRBJ2-1; 8 nucleotides line up with TRBD2. CDR3 length: 16 amino acids. Germline trimming cut 6 bases from V and 0 bases from J; bases unmatched to any gene: 10. Germline V gene sequence: CDR1 SQVTM, CDR2 ANQGSEA. The CDR3 region has the DNA TGCAGCGTCGGGGGGGGGCTATTCTACTCCTACAATGAGCAGTTCTTC. It codes for CSVGGGLFYSYNEQFF.

The V and J genes are TRBV19 and TRBJ2-1; TRBD1 or TRBD2 may be the D gene (6 bases each). The CDR3 covers 19 residues. Per the germline V gene, CDR1 is LNHDA and CDR2 is SQIVND (reference sequence). V gave up 2 bases and J gave up 0 bases, with 20 bases separating them. The CDR3 region is CASSIKGGNSYFSYNEQFF. DNA of the CDR3: TGTGCCAGTAGTATAAAAGGGGGGAATAGTTATTTCTCCTACAATGAGCAGTTCTTC.

This clone was counted once. This chain joins TRBV19 and TRBJ1-5, with 7 bases lining up with TRBD1. This CDR3 has 15 residues. Germline loops: CDR1 LNHDA, CDR2 SQIVND (reference sequence). V lost 3 bases, J lost 6 bases, and 8 bases stayed unmatched. CDR3 coding DNA: TGTGCCAGTAGTATTTTGCAGGGGGAACGTCAGCCCCAGCATTTT. It yields the protein CASSILQGERQPQHF.

This clone was seen more than once but under ten times. The chain couples TRBV30 to TRBJ2-4, with no clear D. Trimming left V 8 bases short and J 6 bases short, with 17 bases between. This CDR3 has 13 residues. CDR1 is GTSNPN, CDR2 SVGIG, per germline (reference sequence). The CDR3 DNA follows: TGTGCCGCTGATTTGAAAGTTAGAAACATTCAGTACTTC. This codes for CAADLKVRNIQYF.

The chain has TRBV28 and TRBJ2-2; 9 bases fit TRBD2. J lost 5 bases, V lost 6 bases, and 10 bases had no gene match. Germline V gene sequence: CDR1 MDHEN, CDR2 SYDVKM. This CDR3 has 16 residues. The DNA of the CDR3 is TGTGCCAGCAGGTCCCCGGGACTAGCAGATACCGGGGAGCTGTTTTTT. Translated: CASRSPGLADTGELFF.

This clone has a handful of counts. The chain couples TRBV4-3 to TRBJ2-1, with 8 bases aligning to TRBD2. The CDR3 is made up of 16 amino acids. The germline V gene has CDR1 LGHNA and CDR2 YSLEER. Trimming removed 0 bases from V and 4 bases from J; junction bases left unmatched: 5. The CDR3 spells CASSQDQGGGYNEQFF. CDR3 coding DNA: TGCGCCAGCAGCCAAGATCAGGGCGGGGGGTACAATGAGCAGTTCTTC.

This clone occurred once. V and J are TRBV7-2 and TRBJ1-5; D gene unclear. There are 13 residues in the CDR3. Trimming cost V 3 bases and J 6 bases, with 9 bases left between them. CDR1 and CDR2 from the germline V gene are SGHTA and FQGNSA. The CDR3 nucleotides read TGTGCCAGCAGCTTGGAAGGGCTTCAGCCCCAGCATTTT. This encodes CASSLEGLQPQHF.

This chain joins TRBV5-4 and TRBJ2-7, with 8 positions matching TRBD1. The CDR3 contains 14 residues. CDR1 is SGHNT and CDR2 is YYREEE in the germline V gene (reference sequence). V trimming: 1 base; J trimming: 6 bases; junction bases outside the gene matches: 6. CDR3 sequence: CASSLRTGLAEQYF. In DNA, the CDR3 is TGTGCCAGCAGCTTGAGGACAGGGTTAGCCGAGCAGTACTTC.

The chain uses TRBV29-1 and TRBJ2-3; D is undetermined. CDR3 length equals 13 residues. V lost 6 bases, J lost 0 bases, and 10 bases lay in between. The germline CDR1 and CDR2 sequences are SQVTM and ANQGSEA. The CDR3, as DNA: TGCAGCGTGCGGCATTCTAGCACAGATACGCAGTATTTT. This sequence encodes CSVRHSSTDTQYF.

The CDR3 nucleotides are TGTGCCAGCAGCTTCTCAGGGTGGGACACAGATACGCAGTATTTT. Its translation: CASSFSGWDTDTQYF. The chain joins TRBV5-4 to TRBJ2-3; TRBD1 might be the D (5 bases). The CDR3 covers 15 residues. Germline lookup yields CDR1 SGHNT and CDR2 YYREEE (reference sequence). Trimming cost V 2 bases and J 2 bases, with 12 bases left between them.

The chain has TRBV2 and TRBJ2-1; 9 bases are a match to TRBD1. The CDR3 runs to 15 residues. The germline CDR1 and CDR2 sequences are SNHLY and FYNNEI. The trim removed 6 bases at V and 0 bases at J, leaving 3 bases unmatched. CDR3 protein: CASSGDRVSYNEQFF. For the CDR3, the DNA is TGTGCCAGCAGCGGGGACAGGGTCTCCTACAATGAGCAGTTCTTC.

The genes are TRBV30 and TRBJ1-4; D call uncertain. The CDR3 length is 12 residues. Germline V gene lookup returns CDR1 GTSNPN and CDR2 SVGIG (reference sequence). The ends were cut back, 1 base at V and 6 bases at J, with 6 bases in the middle. DNA for the CDR3: TGTGCCTGGAGTGCCGGCCATGAAAAACTGTTTTTT. Its translation is CAWSAGHEKLFF.

The chain joins TRBV4-3 to TRBJ2-5; D is ambiguous. Germline V lookup: CDR1 LGHNA, CDR2 YSLEER. V lost 4 bases and J lost 2, with 8 bases in between. The CDR3 is made up of 13 amino acids. The CDR3 loop reads CASSPDPQETQYF. The CDR3 nucleotides are TGCGCCAGCAGCCCGGACCCTCAAGAGACCCAGTACTTC.